Shown below are 18 T cell receptor beta chains from a single sample sequenced in a study of blood T cell repertoires in COVID-19. Sequencing used immunoSEQ multiplex PCR; TCRdb keeps in-frame clones, though not all of them. This sample has around 480,000 clones, with approximately 90% found just once. Sequencing was done on a sample of PBMCs or T cells enriched from blood (not recorded which). These receptors all come from a woman under 30 who had recovered from COVID-19.

The V and J genes are TRBV6-5 and TRBJ1-2, with D tentatively TRBD1 (5 bases). Between the trimmed V and J ends, which lost 2 bases and 2 bases, there was a span of 15 bases. Looked up from germline, CDR1 is MNHEY and CDR2 is SVGAGI. The CDR3 contains 16 residues. CDR3 protein: CASSYDSAGLNYGYTF. CDR3 bases: TGTGCCAGCAGTTACGACTCAGCAGGGTTGAACTATGGCTACACCTTC.

This chain uses TRBV6-2 or TRBV6-3 with TRBJ1-1; D not certain. With 4 bases removed from V and 0 bases from J, the gap between germline ends came to 3 bases. The germline CDR1 and CDR2 sequences are MNHEY and SVGEGT. The CDR3 totals 12 residues. This CDR3 is CASSLVNTEAFF. The CDR3 region has the DNA TGTGCCAGCAGTTTAGTGAACACTGAAGCTTTCTTT.

This rearrangement joins TRBV5-5 to TRBJ1-2, with D possibly being TRBD1 (5 bases). Germline-derived CDR1 and CDR2 are SGHKS and YYEKEE (reference sequence). The CDR3 has 12 residues. V gave up 0 bases and J gave up 6 bases, with 6 bases separating them. For the CDR3, the DNA is TGTGCCAGCAGCTTGGGGGGCCATGGCTACACCTTC. Residues: CASSLGGHGYTF.

This chain connects TRBV30 to TRBJ2-7; the D is unclear. Germline V gene data show CDR1 as GTSNPN and CDR2 as SVGIG (reference sequence). The CDR3 has 13 residues. V was cut by 0 bases and J by 4 bases, with 10 bases left in between. The CDR3, as DNA: TGTGCCTGGAGTGTAGACATCTCATACGAGCAGTACTTC. Its translation: CAWSVDISYEQYF.

The rearrangement joins TRBV7-6 to TRBJ2-1; 10 positions match TRBD2. J gave up 3 bases and V 8 bases, and 4 bases lay outside the gene matches. Germline V CDR1 and CDR2: SGHVS, FNYEAQ. This CDR3 is 14 amino acids long. The CDR3 bases are TGTGCCAGCCTAGCGGGGGACGACTACAATGAGCAGTTCTTC. It specifies CASLAGDDYNEQFF. Looking up the rest from reference TRBV7-6 and TRBJ2-1 gives the full variable domain: GAGVSQSPRYKVTKRGQDVALRCDPISGHVSLYWYRQALGQGPEFLTYFNYEAQQDKSGLPNDRFSAERPEGSISTLTIQRTEQRDSAMYRCASLAGDDYNEQFFGPGTRLTVL.

This CDR3 reads CAWSVRESGYTF. In DNA, the CDR3 is TGTGCCTGGAGTGTACGCGAAAGTGGCTACACCTTC. The gene calls are TRBV30 and TRBJ1-2; D unresolved. There are 12 residues in the CDR3. V gave up 0 bases and J gave up 7 bases, with 9 bases separating them. Germline assignment: CDR1 GTSNPN and CDR2 SVGIG (reference sequence).

The rearrangement uses TRBV7-3 and TRBJ2-1, with 9 bases aligning to TRBD2. J lost 2 bases, V lost 5 bases, and 4 bases had no gene match. The germline gives CDR1 SGHTA, CDR2 FQGTGA. The CDR3 has 15 residues. The CDR3 coding sequence is TGTGCCAGCAGCCCGGGACTAGCCACCTACAATGAGCAGTTCTTC. This sequence encodes CASSPGLATYNEQFF.

This clone has a handful of counts. The rearrangement joins TRBV29-1 to TRBJ2-3, with D unresolved. With 5 bases removed from V and 4 bases from J, the gap between germline ends came to 7 bases. CDR1 and CDR2 (germline): SQVTM, ANQGSEA. CDR3 length: 11 residues. The CDR3 reads CSVQRSDTQYF. Written as DNA, the CDR3 is TGCAGCGTTCAGCGTTCAGATACGCAGTATTTT.

The chain employs TRBV21-1 and TRBJ1-2; no DNA check was done on the table's D call, TRBD1. TRBV21-1 is reported as a pseudogene. This CDR3 is 16 amino acids long. Written as DNA, the CDR3 is TGTGCCAGCAGCCTACGACGGCACAGGGTTACCAATGGCTACACCTTC. Encoded protein: CASSLRRHRVTNGYTF.

The chain has TRBV11-2 and TRBJ2-1; no clear D. The CDR3 spans 13 residues. The V gene lost 3 bases and the J gene lost 4 bases, with 7 bases spanning the gap. In germline, CDR1 is SGHAT, CDR2 FQNNGV. CDR3 sequence (DNA): TGTGCCAGCAGCTTGCTCAGGTACAATGAGCAGTTCTTC. Its protein is CASSLLRYNEQFF.

This clone was observed a handful of times. The chain carries TRBV30 and TRBJ1-4; possible D gene TRBD1, 5 bases. V dropped 4 bases and J dropped 6 bases, with 15 bases sitting between them. The CDR3 length is 14 residues. Germline CDR1 GTSNPN, CDR2 SVGIG (reference sequence). CDR3 in amino acids: CAWTQGLGDEKLFF. The CDR3 DNA reads TGTGCCTGGACCCAGGGACTCGGGGATGAAAAACTGTTTTTT.

In the case of this clone: The germline gene is not matched at one end of the junction; a read error may be the cause. The chain carries TRBV19 and TRBJ1-2; 8 nucleotides agree with TRBD1. There are 12 residues in the CDR3. In germline, CDR1 is LNHDA, CDR2 SQIVND (reference sequence). The CDR3 here is CASRSDRGGYTF. The CDR3 region has the DNA TGTGCTAGTAGGAGTGACAGGGGAGGCTACACCTTC.

The rearrangement uses TRBV7-2 and TRBJ2-7, with D perhaps TRBD1 (6 bases). CDR1 is SGHTA, CDR2 FQGNSA, per germline. This CDR3 has 15 amino acids. Trimming pared 6 bases from V and 7 bases from J, leaving 22 bases between. The CDR3 spells CASSPEQGRVWEQYF. For the CDR3, the DNA is TGTGCCAGCAGTCCTGAACAGGGAAGGGTTTGGGAGCAGTACTTC.

The chain employs TRBV27 and TRBJ2-5; 14 nucleotides match TRBD2. The ends lost 5 bases at V and 2 bases at J; junction bases unmatched: 7. This CDR3 spans 17 amino acids. CDR1 MNHEY and CDR2 SMNVEV come from the germline V gene (reference sequence). This CDR3 is CASSAGTSGGLQETQYF. The CDR3 DNA reads as TGTGCCAGCAGTGCCGGGACTAGCGGGGGCTTACAAGAGACCCAGTACTTC.

The CDR3: CASSGGTGRATEAFF. The CDR3 DNA sequence: TGCGCCAGCAGCGGGGGGACAGGGCGGGCCACTGAAGCTTTCTTT. The gene calls are TRBV5-1 and TRBJ1-1, with 9 bases that match TRBD1. Per germline, CDR1 SGHRS and CDR2 YFSETQ. Trimming removed 4 bases from V and 4 bases from J; junction bases left unmatched: 8. This CDR3 has 15 residues.

The chain recombines TRBV27 with TRBJ2-1; no definite D call. The CDR3 covers 14 residues. The germline gives CDR1 MNHEY, CDR2 SMNVEV (reference sequence). The V end lost 2 bases, the J end lost 1 base, and 6 bases lay between the germline ends. The CDR3 region is CASSLDWSYNEQFF. In nucleotides, the CDR3 is TGTGCCAGCAGTTTAGACTGGTCCTACAATGAGCAGTTCTTC.

The rearrangement uses TRBV30 and TRBJ2-3, with D tentatively TRBD2 (6 bases). Germline loops: CDR1 GTSNPN, CDR2 SVGIG (reference sequence). V lost 0 bases to trimming and J lost 9 bases, with 13 bases between them. The CDR3 extends over 13 amino acids. CDR3 region: CAWSVGGFWTQYF. The CDR3 DNA sequence: TGTGCCTGGAGTGTAGGAGGGTTTTGGACGCAGTATTTT.

V and J are TRBV7-2 and TRBJ1-2, with D perhaps matching TRBD1 (6 bases). The CDR3 is 15 amino acids. Trimming stripped 6 bases from V and 5 bases from J, with 19 bases between. Germline V gene sequence: CDR1 SGHTA, CDR2 FQGNSA. For the CDR3, the DNA is TGTGCCAGCAGTTGGAAGGCAGGGGACGGGTATGGCTACACCTTC. This gives the protein CASSWKAGDGYGYTF.